Listed below are T cell receptor beta chains from one sample, sequenced in a study of identical twins. MiXCR was run by TCRdb on the 5' RACE reads, yielding one entry per CDR3 protein. The sample consists of about 720,000 distinct CDR3 sequences, 15% to 20% of them appearing once. These data also formed part of another study, on T cells expressing NK-cell markers.

Sequenced sample: PBMCs. The source is a young woman in good health. The conserved cysteine and the conserved F or W are not part of the CDR3 here. Each record gives: V gene, J gene, CDR3 protein.

v_gene: TRBV9
j_gene: TRBJ1-5
CDR3aa: ASSVSGYSNQPQH

v_gene: TRBV14
j_gene: TRBJ2-3
CDR3aa: ASSPLGRGSADTQY

v_gene: TRBV29-1
j_gene: TRBJ1-1
CDR3aa: SVAKGSNTEAF

v_gene: TRBV6-5
j_gene: TRBJ2-7
CDR3aa: ASSWSGEQY

v_gene: TRBV5-6
j_gene: TRBJ2-1
CDR3aa: ASSLYASGSSYNEQF

v_gene: TRBV27
j_gene: TRBJ2-7
CDR3aa: ASSSLGDRAHNEQY

v_gene: TRBV5-1
j_gene: TRBJ2-2
CDR3aa: ASSLTGVRDTGELF

v_gene: TRBV20-1
j_gene: TRBJ1-2
CDR3aa: SARRPDRSSNYGYT

v_gene: TRBV7-3
j_gene: TRBJ1-1
CDR3aa: ASSPHIRAHAEAF

v_gene: TRBV11-2
j_gene: TRBJ2-1
CDR3aa: ASSLYQVDEQF

v_gene: TRBV5-5
j_gene: TRBJ2-1
CDR3aa: ASSLFQQREQF

v_gene: TRBV5-1
j_gene: TRBJ2-1
CDR3aa: ASNDFGVNNEQF

v_gene: TRBV5-1
j_gene: TRBJ2-3
CDR3aa: ASSLGTSGDTQY

v_gene: TRBV11-2
j_gene: TRBJ2-2
CDR3aa: ATLTGNTGELF

v_gene: TRBV20-1
j_gene: TRBJ2-3
CDR3aa: SIRGLAGGPSTDTQY

v_gene: TRBV7-9
j_gene: TRBJ1-4
CDR3aa: ASSLTGGNEKLF

v_gene: TRBV7-9
j_gene: TRBJ2-1
CDR3aa: ASSPRIRNEQF

v_gene: TRBV5-1
j_gene: TRBJ2-5
CDR3aa: ASSFGGEPKRTQY

v_gene: TRBV29-1
j_gene: TRBJ2-5
CDR3aa: SAILAGQETQY

v_gene: TRBV11-1
j_gene: TRBJ2-1
CDR3aa: ASSLANPLSSSYNEQF

v_gene: TRBV2
j_gene: TRBJ1-1
CDR3aa: ASLPSTGQTEAF

v_gene: TRBV6-1
j_gene: TRBJ1-4
CDR3aa: ASRGGTNEKLF

v_gene: TRBV12-3/TRBV12-4
j_gene: TRBJ1-1
CDR3aa: ASSLGGVVTEAF

v_gene: TRBV5-1
j_gene: TRBJ2-1
CDR3aa: ASWGDSYNEQF

v_gene: TRBV7-9
j_gene: TRBJ2-3
CDR3aa: ASSSGSHSTDTQY

v_gene: TRBV6-1
j_gene: TRBJ1-2
CDR3aa: ASSEPGSRRGYT

v_gene: TRBV6-5
j_gene: TRBJ1-5
CDR3aa: ASSYSRSNQPQH

v_gene: TRBV18
j_gene: TRBJ2-7
CDR3aa: ASSPDNSYEQY

v_gene: TRBV3-1
j_gene: TRBJ1-2
CDR3aa: ASSQNTFNYGYT

v_gene: TRBV28
j_gene: TRBJ2-7
CDR3aa: ASSNPGQGAYEQY

v_gene: TRBV7-2
j_gene: TRBJ2-3
CDR3aa: ASSLVGRGFY

v_gene: TRBV5-5
j_gene: TRBJ2-2
CDR3aa: ASSFVTGNTGELF

v_gene: TRBV20-1
j_gene: TRBJ2-2
CDR3aa: SAPGGLNVNTGELF

v_gene: TRBV11-1
j_gene: TRBJ2-5
CDR3aa: ASSLAEVAGALGKTQY

v_gene: TRBV6-2/TRBV6-3
j_gene: TRBJ2-3
CDR3aa: ASSYRGLAGQSASTDTQY

v_gene: TRBV7-3
j_gene: TRBJ2-3
CDR3aa: ASSLTGGGATDTQY

v_gene: TRBV6-4
j_gene: TRBJ1-2
CDR3aa: ASSDGGPHGYT

v_gene: TRBV12-3/TRBV12-4
j_gene: TRBJ1-3
CDR3aa: ASSFSGTGNTIY

v_gene: TRBV5-1
j_gene: TRBJ2-7
CDR3aa: ASSSTDSYEQY

v_gene: TRBV4-2
j_gene: TRBJ2-3
CDR3aa: ASSQGSGGGDTQY

v_gene: TRBV7-2
j_gene: TRBJ2-1
CDR3aa: ASSSRTGIGVIEQF

v_gene: TRBV7-2
j_gene: TRBJ2-2
CDR3aa: ASSRTVPGTGELF